This T cell receptor (beta chain) was observed in a study of T cell responses to AZD1222 COVID-19 vaccine. Study details: Whether given at about 4 or about 12 weeks, second doses were pooled.

This clone was seen a single time. What it binds is unknown. Study-wide findings and caveats: Baseline serostatus was positive in only a handful of AZD1222 recipients. After two AZD1222 doses, spike-specific TCR breadth and depth rose versus day 0. Without day 14 samples, only post-peak T cell repertoires were studied.

This CDR3 region has 15 residues. From germline, CDR1 is LGHNA and CDR2 YSLEER. The junction had 6 bases not matched to a gene; V was cut back by 3 bases and J by 4 bases. Only in-frame clones appear in the TCRdb table, and some are missing; sequencing was by immunoSEQ multiplex PCR. The sample yields about 120,000 clones, approximately 90% seen once. The receptor's source is an adult in good health. V gene TRBV4-3 combines with J gene TRBJ1-5; 7 nucleotides agree with TRBD1. The material was peripheral blood, obtained on day 0 of AZD1222 vaccination. The CDR3: CASSQGGGSNQPQHF. CDR3 sequence (DNA): TGCGCCAGCAGCCAGGGAGGGGGCTCAAATCAGCCCCAGCATTTT.